Below, 26 T cell receptor beta chains from the same sample are listed, as sequenced in a study of blood T cell repertoires in COVID-19 (dated by TCRdb to 2020 to 2022). The library came from the immunoSEQ multiplex PCR assay. TCRdb limited this immuneACCESS table to in-frame rearrangements with V and J called. A share of clones is missing; checked studies link under half to unresolved V genes, and the rest is unexplained. Present in this sample are about 300,000 clones, around 84% of which were seen just once. The top ten constitute over 3.5% of the sample. The specimen was PBMCs or T cells enriched from blood (not recorded which). Every receptor here comes from a man aged 25 to 40 who had recovered from COVID-19.

V and J are TRBV11-2 and TRBJ1-6; 9 nucleotides agree with TRBD1. J was trimmed by 10 bases and V by 5 bases; bases with no gene match: 9. CDR1 and CDR2 (germline): SGHAT, FQNNGV. This CDR3 is built from 15 residues. The CDR3 sequence is CASSKKQGARSPLHF. In DNA, the CDR3 is TGTGCCAGCAGCAAAAAACAGGGGGCTAGGTCACCCCTCCACTTT.

J is TRBJ2-1 and V is TRBV29-1; possibly TRBD2 for D (6 bases). V was shortened by 7 bases and J by 9 bases, with 19 bases between the two germline ends. CDR1 and CDR2 from the germline V gene are SQVTM and ANQGSEA. This CDR3 contains 13 residues. The CDR3 loop is CSGGAGTSTEQFF. The CDR3 DNA follows: TGCAGCGGCGGGGCCGGGACTTCGACTGAGCAGTTCTTC.

The V gene is TRBV6-2 or TRBV6-3, the J gene TRBJ1-5, with D uncertain. The CDR3 runs 15 residues. V was shortened by 0 bases and J by 5 bases, with 11 bases between the two germline ends. From germline, CDR1 is MNHEY and CDR2 SVGEGT. The CDR3 bases are TGTGCCAGCAGTTACTCCCAGGCCTGGTATCAGCCCCAGCATTTT. It yields the protein CASSYSQAWYQPQHF.

About this clone itself: Germline is not matched at one junction end, which may reflect a read error. This chain uses TRBV6-1 with TRBJ1-2; D ambiguous. CDR1 is MNHNS, CDR2 SASEGT, per germline. This CDR3 has 15 amino acids. The CDR3 sequence is CASSEFVPRSYDYTF. The CDR3 region has the DNA TGTGCCAGCAGTGAATTTGTCCCAAGAAGCTATGACTACACCTTC.

This chain uses TRBV6-1 with TRBJ1-4; 9 nucleotides align to TRBD1. The CDR3 covers 17 residues. CDR1 MNHNS and CDR2 SASEGT come from the germline V gene. V shed 4 bases, J shed 8 bases, and the junction held 14 bases outside the gene matches. In DNA, the CDR3 is TGTGCCAGCAGTGGGACAGGGGCGATGGGGGAAGGCGAAAAACTGTTTTTT. Translation: CASSGTGAMGEGEKLFF.

The rearrangement links TRBV30 to TRBJ2-7, with 7 bases lining up with TRBD1. Per germline, CDR1 GTSNPN and CDR2 SVGIG (reference sequence). This CDR3 has 14 amino acids. V shed 1 base and J 2 bases; nucleotides not matched to a gene: 5. CDR3 sequence: CAWSEGANPYEQYF. The CDR3 DNA is TGTGCCTGGAGTGAGGGGGCTAATCCCTACGAGCAGTACTTC. The variable domain in full, with the rest retrieved from reference TRBV30 and TRBJ2-7, is SQTIHQWPATLVQPVGSPLSLECTVEGTSNPNLYWYRQAAGRGLQLLFYSVGIGQISSEVPQNLSASRPQDRQFILSSKKLLLSDSGFYLCAWSEGANPYEQYFGPGTRLTVT.

The chain combines TRBV28 with TRBJ2-4, with 11 bases lining up with TRBD1. This CDR3 comprises 17 residues. Germline CDR1 reads MDHEN; CDR2 reads SYDVKM. J was trimmed by 2 bases and V by 4 bases; bases with no gene match: 7. The CDR3 nucleotides are TGTGCCAGCAGTTCTCAGGACAGGGGGCAGTCCAAAAACATTCAGTACTTC. Translating gives CASSSQDRGQSKNIQYF.

On this clone itself: This sample includes further DNA sequences coding for the same CDR3. In DNA form, the CDR3 reads TGTGCCACCAGTGACCCCGGACTAGCGAATGAGCAGTTCTTC. This sequence encodes CATSDPGLANEQFF. The chain is built from TRBV24-1 and TRBJ2-1; TRBD2 matches at 9 bases. CDR1 and CDR2 from the germline V gene are KGHDR and SFDVKD. This CDR3 is 14 amino acids long. With 4 bases clipped from V and 7 bases from J, the junction kept 4 bases outside the gene matches.

The V and J genes are TRBV27 and TRBJ1-2; TRBD1 agrees at 9 bases. In germline, CDR1 is MNHEY, CDR2 SMNVEV (reference sequence). With 5 bases clipped from V and 4 bases from J, the junction kept 8 bases outside the gene matches. The CDR3 has 15 amino acids. The chain's CDR3 is CASSPRTGEVYGYTF. Here the CDR3 DNA reads TGTGCCAGCAGTCCTCGGACAGGGGAGGTCTATGGCTACACCTTC.

V and J are TRBV2 and TRBJ2-7; 10 bases are shared with TRBD2. This CDR3 spans 16 amino acids. Germline V CDR1 and CDR2: SNHLY, FYNNEI. With 4 bases clipped from V and 2 bases from J, the junction kept 8 bases outside the gene matches. In nucleotides, the CDR3 is TGTGCCAGCAGTGTTCTACTAGCGGGGAGCCCCTACGAGCAGTACTTC. This sequence encodes CASSVLLAGSPYEQYF.

The chain carries TRBV7-8 and TRBJ2-1; 8 bases line up with TRBD2. CDR3 length: 12 amino acids. CDR1 and CDR2 (germline): SGHVS, FQNEAQ. The junction had 5 bases not matched to a gene; V was cut back by 5 bases and J by 11 bases. CDR3 in DNA: TGTGCCAGCAGCCACGAGCGGGAGAAGCAGTTCTTC. Translating it yields CASSHEREKQFF.

The gene calls are TRBV25-1 and TRBJ2-1; 8 bases are a match to TRBD2. This CDR3 spans 16 amino acids. Losses at the gene ends were 4 bases for V and 8 bases for J; bases not matched to a gene: 13. In germline, CDR1 is MGHDK, CDR2 SYGVNS. The CDR3: CASSVQTERELDEQFF. CDR3 sequence (DNA): TGTGCCAGCAGTGTCCAGACTGAGCGGGAGCTGGATGAGCAGTTCTTC.

The V call is TRBV5-4, the J call TRBJ1-2, with 8 bases matching TRBD1. V shed 5 bases and J 4 bases; nucleotides not matched to a gene: 10. The CDR3 sequence is 15 residues long. Germline CDR1 and CDR2: SGHNT and YYREEE (reference sequence). In DNA form, the CDR3 reads TGTGCCAGCAGTCCTAGGACAGGGTATGCCTATGGCTACACCTTC. Protein product: CASSPRTGYAYGYTF.

The rearrangement uses TRBV18 and TRBJ1-5; no reliable D call. Trimming left V 2 bases short and J 6 bases short, with 11 bases between. Germline CDR1 is KGHSH and CDR2 is LQKENI. This CDR3 spans 14 amino acids. CDR3 sequence reads: CASSPASARQPQHF. The CDR3 DNA reads as TGTGCCAGCTCACCAGCGTCTGCTCGTCAGCCCCAGCATTTT.

The chain is built from TRBV7-2 and TRBJ2-3, with 9 bases aligning to TRBD2. V was clipped by 5 bases and J by 0 bases; unmatched bases: 9. Germline V CDR1 and CDR2: SGHTA, FQGNSA. CDR3 size: 17 residues. The CDR3 DNA is TGTGCCAGCAGCCTTCGTTCTAGCGGGGCTAGCACAGATACGCAGTATTTT. Protein: CASSLRSSGASTDTQYF.

The count of this clone is one. The chain employs TRBV24-1 and TRBJ2-5; D is possibly TRBD1 (6 bases). V gave up 3 bases and J gave up 0 bases, with 13 bases separating them. This CDR3 contains 16 residues. Looked up from germline, CDR1 is KGHDR and CDR2 is SFDVKD. As DNA, the CDR3 is TGTGCCACCAGTGATCCGACAGGACCCCACCAAGAGACCCAGTACTTC. Residues: CATSDPTGPHQETQYF.

DNA for the CDR3: TGTGCCAGCAGCCCATTCGGGGGGCTCGATGGCTACACCTTC. Its protein is CASSPFGGLDGYTF. The V gene is TRBV6-4, the J gene TRBJ1-2; D might be TRBD1 (6 bases). CDR3 size: 14 residues. The germline V gene has CDR1 MRHNA and CDR2 SNTAGT. The V end was cut by 6 bases, the J end by 6 bases, with 17 bases between.

This clone was detected only a few times. The chain is built from TRBV2 and TRBJ1-2; 8 nucleotides line up with TRBD1. The length of the CDR3 is 16 residues. The V gene's germline CDR1 is SNHLY and CDR2 FYNNEI. V lost 2 bases to trimming and J lost 3 bases; unmatched junction nucleotides: 8. CDR3 in amino acids: CASSELTGENDYGYTF. The CDR3, as DNA: TGTGCCAGCAGTGAACTGACAGGGGAAAATGACTATGGCTACACCTTC.

This clone was counted a single time. The chain is built from TRBV5-6 and TRBJ1-1; D might be TRBD1 (6 bases). The CDR3 totals 13 residues. V lost 4 bases to trimming and J lost 7 bases, with 14 bases between them. Germline lookup yields CDR1 SGHDT and CDR2 YYEEEE. The DNA of the CDR3 is TGTGCCAGCAGCCCGGGGACATACGTTGAAGCTTTCTTT. This encodes CASSPGTYVEAFF.

The V gene is TRBV10-1, the J gene TRBJ2-2, with 7 bases aligning to TRBD1. CDR3 length: 15 residues. Losses at the gene ends were 6 bases for V and 4 bases for J; bases not matched to a gene: 8. The germline CDR1 and CDR2 sequences are WNHNN and SYGVQD (reference sequence). CDR3 DNA sequence: TGCGCCAGCAGGCGCGACAGGGAACGCACCGGGGAGCTGTTTTTT. Residues: CASRRDRERTGELFF.

A note on this clone: This same CDR3 is encoded by further DNA sequences in the sample. The V and J genes are TRBV4-1 and TRBJ2-3; possible D gene TRBD2, 5 bases. V shed 4 bases and J shed 3 bases, with 5 bases lying between them. CDR1 MGHRA and CDR2 YSYEKL come from the germline V gene. The length of the CDR3 is 12 residues. CDR3 bases: TGCGCCAGCAGCCCGGGGACAGATACGCAGTATTTT. This sequence encodes CASSPGTDTQYF.

This clone was seen once. The rearrangement links TRBV12-5 to TRBJ1-5, with D hard to call. V was trimmed by 7 bases and J by 6 bases, leaving 13 bases between them. This CDR3 is 13 amino acids long. Germline loops: CDR1 LGHNT, CDR2 FRNRAP. CDR3 in DNA: TGTGCTAGTGCCGACTCAGAGTTTCAGCCCCAGCATTTT. This encodes CASADSEFQPQHF.

The chain recombines TRBV3-1 (or the pseudogene TRBV3-2) with TRBJ2-2; 7 bases map to TRBD1. From germline, CDR1 is LGHDT and CDR2 YNNKEL (reference sequence). The CDR3 consists of 15 residues. The J segment lost 0 bases and the V segment lost 6 bases, leaving 4 bases of the junction unmatched. This CDR3 reads CASRAGGANTGELFF. The CDR3 DNA reads as TGTGCCAGCAGAGCAGGGGGAGCGAACACCGGGGAGCTGTTTTTT.

This chain connects TRBV6-5 to TRBJ2-1; D is possibly TRBD1 (6 bases). CDR3 length: 13 residues. V dropped 7 bases and J dropped 3 bases, with 10 bases sitting between them. The germline V gene encodes CDR1 MNHEY and CDR2 SVGAGI. The CDR3 nucleotides read TGTGCCAGCAACAACAGGGTCTACAATGAGCAGTTCTTC. Translating gives CASNNRVYNEQFF.

Only one count was recorded for this clone. The J gene is TRBJ1-2, the V gene TRBV19; no clear D. The CDR3 runs to 11 residues. Trimming took off 4 bases at V and 8 bases at J, with 8 bases between the two ends. The germline gives CDR1 LNHDA, CDR2 SQIVND (reference sequence). This chain's CDR3 is CASSRSSGYTF. Written as DNA, the CDR3 is TGTGCCAGTAGTAGGAGTTCGGGCTACACCTTC.

V is TRBV28 and J is TRBJ1-4; TRBD1 aligns across 11 bases. V lost 5 bases and J lost 8; bases outside the gene matches: 10. CDR1 is MDHEN, CDR2 SYDVKM, per germline. The length of the CDR3 is 16 residues. The CDR3 protein is CASSTIGQGAEEKLFF. The CDR3 region has the DNA TGTGCCAGCAGTACGATAGGACAGGGGGCGGAAGAAAAACTGTTTTTT.